This T cell receptor beta chain was identified during a study of shared clonotypes between healthy human individuals. Study background: Plates per donor: three CD4 naive, three CD4 memory, two CD8 naive, one CD8 memory.

Remarks on this clone: Its target is unknown.

Adult Caucasians living in Nashville, Tennessee made up all of the donors. Findings of the study overall: Only blood underwent sampling, and tissue repertoires likely differ.

CDR3 size: 16 residues. Germline V gives CDR1 SGHAT, CDR2 FQNNGV. With V trimmed by 1 base and J by 4 bases, 8 bases remained unmatched. Sorted-subset replicate PCR reactions contained about 200 ng DNA, corresponding to tens of thousands of T cell genomes. Profiling relied on immunoSEQ multiplex PCR, and the TCRdb table lists in-frame clones only, not all of them. This sample carries 500,000 or so clones, about 96% of them seen once, and the ten largest clones take 0.055% to 0.075%. Sequenced input: naive CD4+ T cells sorted from blood. The subset here: CD45RA+ positively selected. The rearrangement joins TRBV11-2 to TRBJ2-7, with 9 nucleotides matching TRBD2. This TCR came from a woman aged 25 to 39 in good health. In nucleotides, the CDR3 is TGTGCCAGCAGCTTAGTGGCGACTAGCGGCCCATACGAGCAGTACTTC. Its translation: CASSLVATSGPYEQYF.